This T cell receptor (beta chain) was documented in a study of beta chain features in type 1 diabetes. Study context: Researchers looked at over 100,000,000 sorted cells across all samples.

Comment on this clone: What it binds is unknown.

Germline lookup yields CDR1 MGHRA and CDR2 YSYEKL. Trimming took 1 base from V and 3 from J, leaving 16 bases between them. CDR3 length: 17 amino acids. Reverse transcribing all isolated RNA meant expressed TCRB transcripts were sequenced. The protocol was immunoSEQ multiplex PCR, while the TCRdb copy is restricted to in-frame clones and leaves out a portion. This sample has some 500,000 clones, with about an eighth found just once. A single heparinised blood sample, averaging around 110 mL, was obtained per donor. Study findings and constraints: TCRB CDR3s from Type 1 diabetes patients were moderately but significantly shorter in all four CD4+ subsets. A potential influence of HLA type upon TCRB rearrangement remained unresolved herein.

This TCR came from a woman aged 18-29 years in good health. The rearrangement uses TRBV4-1 and TRBJ2-1, with D maybe TRBD2 (6 bases). The sample was naive CD4+ T cells from blood. For the CDR3, the DNA is TGCGCCAGCAGCCAAGGGCGAGCCGGGAGTAACTACAATGAGCAGTTCTTC. Translating gives CASSQGRAGSNYNEQFF.